The TCR beta chain described here comes from a study of shared clonotypes between healthy human individuals. Study-wide points: Naive CD4 clonotypes were shared across a handful of donors at about 5%.

Concerning this clone: No antigen is known for it.

Splitting of each subset's genomic DNA was done evenly across several immunoSEQ plates. The repertoire was sequenced with immunoSEQ multiplex PCR; TCRdb's copy has only in-frame clones and lacks some. The table has some 1.5 million clones, over 95% seen once; the top ten hold roughly 1.2%. The CDR3 is 18 amino acids. Germline CDR1 SGHTA, CDR2 FQGNSA. Trimming took 1 base from V and 2 from J; bases not matched to a gene: 13. The chain combines TRBV7-2 with TRBJ2-7; 8 nucleotides match TRBD2. The sample was naive CD4+ T cells sorted from blood. The subset here: CD45RA+ positively selected. The clonotype was recovered from a man in his thirties or forties in good health. CDR3 region: CASSLVPLAGVVAYEQYF. DNA for the CDR3: TGTGCCAGCAGCTTAGTCCCGCTAGCGGGTGTCGTGGCCTACGAGCAGTACTTC.